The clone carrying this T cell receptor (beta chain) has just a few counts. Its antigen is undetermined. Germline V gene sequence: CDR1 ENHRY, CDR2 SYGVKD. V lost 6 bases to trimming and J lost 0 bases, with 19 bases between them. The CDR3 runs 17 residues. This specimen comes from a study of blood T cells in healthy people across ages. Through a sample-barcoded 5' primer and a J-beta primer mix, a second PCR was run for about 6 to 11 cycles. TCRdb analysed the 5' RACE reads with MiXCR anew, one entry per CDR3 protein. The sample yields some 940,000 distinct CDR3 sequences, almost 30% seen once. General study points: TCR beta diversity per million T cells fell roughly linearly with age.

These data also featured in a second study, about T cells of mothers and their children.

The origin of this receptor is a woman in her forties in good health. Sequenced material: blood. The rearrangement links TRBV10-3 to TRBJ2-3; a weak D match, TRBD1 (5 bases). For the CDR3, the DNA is TGTGCCATCAGGGAATCCGTTGCAGACAGCAGCACAGATACGCAGTATTTT. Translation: CAIRESVADSSTDTQYF.